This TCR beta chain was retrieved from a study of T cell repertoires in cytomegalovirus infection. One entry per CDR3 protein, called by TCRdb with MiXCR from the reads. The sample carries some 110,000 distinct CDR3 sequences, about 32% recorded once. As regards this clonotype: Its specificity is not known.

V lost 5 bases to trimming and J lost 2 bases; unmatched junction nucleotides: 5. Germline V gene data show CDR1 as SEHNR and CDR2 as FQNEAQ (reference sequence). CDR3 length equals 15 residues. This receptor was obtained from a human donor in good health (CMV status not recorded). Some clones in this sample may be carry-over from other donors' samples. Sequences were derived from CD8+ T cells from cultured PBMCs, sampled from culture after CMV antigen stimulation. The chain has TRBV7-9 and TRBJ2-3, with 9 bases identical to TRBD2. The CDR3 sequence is CASSPSGGYTDTQYF. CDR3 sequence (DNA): TGTGCCAGCAGCCCCAGCGGGGGGTACACAGATACGCAGTATTTT.